This T cell receptor beta chain was documented in a study of blood T cells in healthy people across ages. General study points: Older age coincided with a roughly linear decline in TCR beta diversity per million T cells.

This CDR3 has 14 residues. Germline V lookup: CDR1 SEHNR, CDR2 FQNEAQ (reference sequence). Comments on this clonotype: Its matching antigen is unknown.

Samples each yielded at least 5.5 micrograms of total RNA. Together with a sample-barcoded 5' primer, a J-beta primer mix was included in a second PCR lasting roughly 6 to 12 cycles. Using its own MiXCR run on the 5' RACE reads, TCRdb lists one record per CDR3 protein. The repertoire holds fewer than 950,000 distinct CDR3 sequences, with roughly 50% as singletons. The receptor's source is a man aged 80 or over in good health. The gene calls are TRBV7-9 and TRBJ2-4; either TRBD1 or TRBD2 may supply D (6 bases each). The J call may be faulty, since TRBJ2-7 better matches the DNA end. The source material was blood. CDR3 DNA sequence: TGTGCCAGCAGCTTAGCGGGGGGCAGGGACGAGCAGTACTTC. Encoded protein: CASSLAGGRDEQYF.